Listed below are T cell receptor beta chains from one sample, sequenced in a study of Ad26.COV2.S vaccination and SARS-CoV-2 variants. Profiling relied on immunoSEQ multiplex PCR, and the TCRdb table lists in-frame clones only, not all of them. This table holds fewer than 400,000 clones, about nine tenths found once. Sequenced here: peripheral blood, sampled in a trial of Ad26.COV2.S vaccine versus placebo. Receptor source: a person aged 18 to 59 who received the Ad26.COV2.S COVID-19 vaccine or a placebo. The CDR3 runs from the conserved cysteine through the conserved F or W. D genes are given only for firm matches. Clone size, where shown, is once, few, many, or a class for clones that have expanded.

>TRBD1|NA|TRBV18|TRBJ2-1
CASSSRDRANNEQFF
TGTGCCAGCTCAAGTCGGGACAGGGCCAACAATGAGCAGTTCTTC
>NA|NA|TRBV18|TRBJ1-1
CASSDSQNTEAFF
TGTGCCAGCTCAGACAGCCAGAACACTGAAGCTTTCTTT
>TRBD2|NA|TRBV5-1|TRBJ2-1
CASSLEGTSGGYNEQFF
TGCGCCAGCAGCTTGGAAGGGACTAGCGGGGGATACAATGAGCAGTTCTTC
>TRBD1|NA|TRBV12-5|TRBJ1-2
CASGSPGQGNYGYTF
TGTGCTAGTGGTTCCCCGGGACAGGGTAACTATGGCTACACCTTC
>NA|NA|TRBV2|TRBJ2-2
CASSSRGLDTGELFF
TGTGCCAGCAGTTCCCGGGGGTTGGACACCGGGGAGCTGTTTTTT
>NA|NA|TRBV10-2|TRBJ1-4
CASSELGKGEKLFF
TGCGCCAGCAGTGAGCTGGGAAAAGGGGAAAAACTGTTTTTT
>NA|NA|TRBV18|TRBJ1-1
CASSPHKNTEAFF
TGTGCCAGCTCACCCCATAAGAACACTGAAGCTTTCTTT
>TRBD2|NA|TRBV6-5|TRBJ2-2
CASGLVGELFF
TGTGCCAGCGGACTAGTCGGGGAGCTGTTTTTT
>TRBD2|NA|TRBV5-6|TRBJ2-1
CASTVRLAAYNEQFF
TGTGCCAGCACCGTCAGACTAGCGGCCTACAATGAGCAGTTCTTC
>TRBD1|NA|TRBV6-6|TRBJ2-7
CASNRQGGMGEQYF
TGTGCCAGCAATAGACAGGGGGGAATGGGGGAGCAGTACTTC
>NA|NA|TRBV9|TRBJ1-1
CASSALNTEAFF
TGTGCCAGCAGCGCTCTGAACACTGAAGCTTTCTTT
>TRBD1|NA|TRBV19|TRBJ2-2
CASSSYGTANTGELFF
TGTGCCAGTAGTTCGTACGGGACAGCGAACACCGGGGAGCTGTTTTTT
>NA|NA|TRBV7-9|TRBJ2-1
CASSSPIGYNEQFF
TGTGCCAGCAGCTCCCCGATCGGTTACAATGAGCAGTTCTTC
>NA|NA|TRBV6-4|TRBJ1-1
CASSLRVGGTEAFF
TGTGCCAGCAGCCTCAGGGTTGGGGGCACTGAAGCTTTCTTT
>TRBD1|NA|TRBV19|TRBJ1-6
CASSHLGLDRDNSPLHF
TGTGCCAGTAGTCATCTAGGACTGGACAGGGACAATTCACCCCTCCACTTT
>NA|NA|TRBV7-6|TRBJ1-4
CASSWSGGEKLFF
TGTGCCAGCAGCTGGTCGGGAGGAGAAAAACTGTTTTTT
>NA|NA|TRBV30|TRBJ1-2
CAWTENYGYTF
TGTGCCTGGACGGAGAACTATGGCTACACCTTC
>NA|NA|TRBV4-2|TRBJ2-5
CASSQGTGLTQETQYF
TGTGCCAGCAGCCAAGGAACAGGCCTCACGCAAGAGACCCAGTACTTC
>TRBD1|many|TRBV2|TRBJ2-7
CASTQPTGQGILQYF
TGTGCCAGCACCCAGCCCACGGGACAGGGCATTCTTCAGTACTTC
>NA|NA|TRBV7-9|TRBJ2-1
CASSLGVDNEQFF
TGTGCCAGCAGCTTAGGAGTTGACAATGAGCAGTTCTTC
>NA|NA|TRBV7-2|TRBJ1-1
CASSSPRDLNTEAFF
TGTGCCAGCAGCTCTCCCAGGGACCTGAACACTGAAGCTTTCTTT
>TRBD1|few|TRBV27|TRBJ2-3
CASSKTWDRNTDTQYF
TGTGCCAGCAGCAAGACCTGGGACAGAAACACAGATACGCAGTATTTT
>TRBD2|NA|TRBV11-3|TRBJ2-1
CASSLEGTSGGPARSEQFF
TGTGCCAGCAGCTTAGAGGGGACTAGCGGGGGGCCCGCGAGGAGTGAGCAGTTCTTC
>NA|NA|TRBV4-3|TRBJ2-3
CASSQAGRPGDTQYF
TGCGCCAGCAGCCAAGCGGGCAGGCCGGGAGATACGCAGTATTTT
>TRBD1|NA|TRBV19|TRBJ1-5
CASSTHQGQGSQPQHF
TGTGCCAGTAGTACACACCAAGGACAGGGAAGTCAGCCCCAGCATTTT
>NA|NA|TRBV9|TRBJ1-1
CASSVELNTEAFF
TGTGCCAGCAGCGTAGAGTTGAACACTGAAGCTTTCTTT
>NA|NA|TRBV11-2|TRBJ1-1
CASSFSTGTEAFF
TGTGCCAGCAGCTTCTCCACAGGCACTGAAGCTTTCTTT
>TRBD1|once|TRBV7-8|TRBJ1-6
CASSFSGQGGNSPLHF
TGTGCCAGCAGCTTCAGCGGACAGGGAGGGAATTCACCCCTCCACTTT
>NA|NA|TRBV6-5|TRBJ1-2
CASRSTGYYGYTF
TGTGCCAGCAGATCGACAGGCTACTATGGCTACACCTTC
>NA|NA|TRBV6-5|TRBJ2-5
CASSLGQPETQYF
TGTGCCAGCAGCCTTGGACAGCCAGAGACCCAGTACTTC
>NA|NA|TRBV6-5|TRBJ1-3
CASSYSYVNSGNTIYF
TGTGCCAGCAGTTACTCGTATGTTAACTCTGGAAACACCATATATTTT
>NA|NA|TRBV2|TRBJ1-2
CASSGTAARNLGYTF
TGTGCCAGCAGTGGGACAGCCGCCCGCAACCTCGGCTACACCTTC
>NA|NA|TRBV3-1/TRBV3-2|TRBJ1-1
CASSHVRRETEAFF
TGTGCCAGCAGCCATGTGCGTCGGGAAACTGAAGCTTTCTTT
>NA|NA|TRBV4-1|TRBJ1-1
CASSQEPGTEAFF
TGCGCCAGCAGCCAAGAGCCGGGAACTGAAGCTTTCTTT
>NA|NA|TRBV12-3/TRBV12-4|TRBJ1-1
CASSLASGSEAFF
TGTGCCAGCAGTTTAGCGTCAGGGAGCGAAGCTTTCTTT
>NA|NA|TRBV5-4|TRBJ2-7
CASSVSTTTYEQYF
TGTGCCAGCAGCGTATCGACAACTACCTACGAGCAGTACTTC
>NA|NA|TRBV3-1/TRBV3-2|TRBJ2-2
CASSQVRDGELFF
TGTGCCAGCAGCCAAGTTCGGGACGGGGAGCTGTTTTTT
>NA|few|TRBV19|TRBJ1-5
CASSRDGPGERGNQPQHF
TGTGCCAGTAGCCGGGACGGGCCAGGGGAAAGAGGCAATCAGCCCCAGCATTTT
>NA|NA|TRBV27|TRBJ2-7
CASSPRQSSYEQYF
TGTGCCAGCAGTCCCCGACAGAGCTCCTACGAGCAGTACTTC
>NA|NA|TRBV6-1|TRBJ1-6
CASSELGTDNSPLHF
TGTGCCAGCAGTGAACTCGGGACTGATAATTCACCCCTCCACTTT
>NA|NA|TRBV19|TRBJ2-3
CASSRSITDTQYF
TGTGCCAGTAGTAGGTCTATCACAGATACGCAGTATTTT
>TRBD2|NA|TRBV5-1|TRBJ2-3
CASSLSGPRTDTQYF
TGCGCCAGCAGCCTTAGCGGGCCCCGCACAGATACGCAGTATTTT
>NA|once|TRBV9|TRBJ1-1
CASSVASGVPEAFF
TGTGCCAGCAGCGTAGCTTCGGGGGTCCCTGAAGCTTTCTTT
>NA|once|TRBV9|TRBJ1-1
CASSVRSDRTNTEAFF
TGTGCCAGCAGCGTTAGATCCGACAGGACGAACACTGAAGCTTTCTTT